A selection of T cell receptor beta chains follows, all from one sample in a study of Ad26.COV2.S vaccination and SARS-CoV-2 variants. Profiled with immunoSEQ multiplex PCR; TCRdb holds only in-frame clones, not every one. The sample lists around 310,000 clones, roughly nine tenths occurring once. The specimen comprised peripheral blood, sampled in a trial of Ad26.COV2.S vaccine versus placebo. The receptors here all came from a person aged 18-65 years who received the Ad26.COV2.S COVID-19 vaccine or a placebo. Each CDR3 is given with its conserved first and last residue. A D gene is named only where the DNA matches it firmly. Only some rows state a clone size, as once, few, many or a class for expanded clones.

j_gene | v_gene | abundance | d_gene | CDR3nt | CDR3aa
TRBJ2-2 | TRBV6-4 | NA | NA | TGTGCCAGCAGTGAGGCAGCGGAGTTCGGGGAGCTGTTTTTT | CASSEAAEFGELFF
TRBJ2-7 | TRBV7-2 | few | TRBD2 | TGTGCCAGCAGCTTTGGGGGGGTAAATGAGCAGTACTTC | CASSFGGVNEQYF
TRBJ1-1 | TRBV5-1 | NA | NA | TGCGCCAGCAGCTTGGCAGCCCTGGGAGGGAACACTGAAGCTTTCTTT | CASSLAALGGNTEAFF
TRBJ2-1 | TRBV4-1 | NA | NA | TGCGCCAGCAGCGGATATCAGGGGACCACCTACAATGAGCAGTTCTTC | CASSGYQGTTYNEQFF
TRBJ1-5 | TRBV7-8 | NA | NA | TGTGCCAGCAGTTTAGGGTTCAGGGGCGGAATGCCCCAGCATTTT | CASSLGFRGGMPQHF
TRBJ2-3 | TRBV27 | NA | TRBD2 | TGTGCCAGCAGTTTACTAGCGGGGATAGGAAATACGCAGTATTTT | CASSLLAGIGNTQYF
TRBJ1-5 | TRBV4-1 | NA | NA | TGCGCCAGCAGCCAAGTGGTTAATCAGCCCCAGCATTTT | CASSQVVNQPQHF
TRBJ1-1 | TRBV2 | NA | NA | TGTGCCAGCAGTGAAGGGGGCTTAGCTTCGGGCACTGAAGCTTTCTTT | CASSEGGLASGTEAFF
TRBJ1-2 | TRBV30 | NA | TRBD1 | TGTGCCTGGAGGGGACAGGGGGCATCCACGAAGGGCTACACCTTC | CAWRGQGASTKGYTF
TRBJ1-1 | TRBV3-1/TRBV3-2 | NA | NA | TGTGCCAGCAGCCAAGTAGTGGACACTGAAGCTTTCTTT | CASSQVVDTEAFF
TRBJ1-2 | TRBV6-1 | NA | NA | TGTGCCAGCAGTCAAGCTAAGCGCAATAATGGCTACACCTTC | CASSQAKRNNGYTF
TRBJ2-5 | TRBV4-1 | NA | TRBD2 | TGCGCCAGCAGCCGGGTGCTAGCGGGGGGGACCCAGTACTTC | CASSRVLAGGTQYF
TRBJ1-5 | TRBV28 | NA | NA | TGTGCCAGCAGTTTTCGGATTCCGACCGGGGGGGATCAGCCCCAGCATTTT | CASSFRIPTGGDQPQHF
TRBJ2-3 | TRBV6-2/TRBV6-3 | NA | NA | TGTGCCAGCAGTTACCCCCAGTACAGAGATACGCAGTATTTT | CASSYPQYRDTQYF
TRBJ1-1 | TRBV27 | NA | TRBD1 | TGTGCCAGCAGTCAGACAGGGTCCACTGAAGCTTTCTTT | CASSQTGSTEAFF
TRBJ1-5 | TRBV18 | NA | TRBD1 | TGTGCCAGCTCACCAAAGGCACAGGGGGTCTCCCAGCATTTT | CASSPKAQGVSQHF
TRBJ1-4 | TRBV19 | NA | TRBD1 | TGTGCCACAAATGAGGGGACAGGTGCAGGTGAAAAACTGTTTTTT | CATNEGTGAGEKLFF
TRBJ2-5 | TRBV4-1 | NA | NA | TGCGCCAGCAGCCCTGACCCTTACGGGACCCAGTACTTC | CASSPDPYGTQYF
TRBJ2-3 | TRBV7-2 | NA | TRBD2 | TGTGCCAGCAGCTTTTATAGCGGGGGGGCAGATACGCAGTATTTT | CASSFYSGGADTQYF
TRBJ2-3 | TRBV11-2 | NA | TRBD1 | TGTGCCAGCAGCTCCCGCGGAAGGGGGCCCCTCACAGATACGCAGTATTTT | CASSSRGRGPLTDTQYF
TRBJ2-3 | TRBV19 | once | TRBD1 | TGTGCCAGTAGTGTGGGGACAGGACCAAGCGATACGCAGTATTTT | CASSVGTGPSDTQYF
TRBJ1-6 | TRBV15 | NA | NA | TGTGCCACCACGCCGTTTCGCCAGGGCCAAGGTGGCCTCCACTTT | CATTPFRQGQGGLHF
TRBJ2-1 | TRBV5-6 | NA | NA | TGTGCCAGCAGCTTGGGGGACTGGGTCAATGAGCAGTTCTTC | CASSLGDWVNEQFF
TRBJ1-6 | TRBV6-5 | NA | TRBD1 | TGTGCCAGCAGGGGGACAGGGGAAAATTCACCCCTCCACTTT | CASRGTGENSPLHF
TRBJ1-2 | TRBV5-6 | NA | NA | TGTGCCAGCAGCTTCCCAGGGTCTGACTATGGCTACACCTTC | CASSFPGSDYGYTF
TRBJ2-2 | TRBV1 | NA | NA | TGCACCAGCAGCCAAGGATTCGGGGTCGGGGAGCTGTTCTTT | CTSSQGFGVGELFF
TRBJ1-2 | TRBV11-2 | once | NA | TGTGCCAGCAGCACCATAAAATCCGGACAGAGAGTACGGTATGGCTACACCTTC | CASSTIKSGQRVRYGYTF
TRBJ2-1 | TRBV5-6 | NA | TRBD2 | TGTGCCAGCAGCAAACTAGCGGGGGGCAATGAGCAGTTCTTC | CASSKLAGGNEQFF
TRBJ1-3 | TRBV11-2 | NA | NA | TGTGCCAGCAGCTTAGAGCCGGAAAACACCATATATTTT | CASSLEPENTIYF
TRBJ1-2 | TRBV15 | few | TRBD1 | TGTGCCACCAGCAGTGGCCGACAGGGTGGCTACACCTTC | CATSSGRQGGYTF
TRBJ2-1 | TRBV9 | NA | TRBD2 | TGTGCCAGCAGCGGTTCTAGCGGGAAAAATTTAGATGAGCAGTTCTTC | CASSGSSGKNLDEQFF
TRBJ2-4 | TRBV21-1 | NA | NA | TGTGCCAATAAGGCGCAGGAGGATCAGGTAGCCAAAAACATTCAGTACTTC | CANKAQEDQVAKNIQYF
TRBJ2-3 | TRBV27 | NA | NA | TGTGCCAGCGTAGGACGCTTGGTTAGCACAGATACGCAGTATTTT | CASVGRLVSTDTQYF
TRBJ2-5 | TRBV5-1 | NA | NA | TGCGCCAGCAGCTCCCGGGGGATCCAAGAGACCCAGTACTTC | CASSSRGIQETQYF
TRBJ1-2 | TRBV27 | NA | TRBD1 | TGTGCCAGCAGCCTCCGACAGGGTTGGGGACATGGCTACACCTTC | CASSLRQGWGHGYTF
TRBJ2-6 | TRBV14 | NA | NA | TGTGCCAGCAGCCAAGACGTGACTGGGGCCAACGTCCTGACTTTC | CASSQDVTGANVLTF
TRBJ1-3 | TRBV7-2 | NA | TRBD1 | TGTGCCAGCAGCCTGGGCCCCGACCGGGACAGGGCTGGAAACACCATATATTTT | CASSLGPDRDRAGNTIYF
TRBJ1-2 | TRBV11-2 | NA | NA | TGTGCCAGCAGCTTGTCAGGGATCGGCTACACCTTC | CASSLSGIGYTF
TRBJ2-7 | TRBV19 | once | NA | TGTGCCAGTCGAGGACAGACGAACGAGCAGTACTTC | CASRGQTNEQYF
TRBJ2-3 | TRBV9 | NA | NA | TGTGCCAGCAGCGGGACTGCTAGCACAGATACGCAGTATTTT | CASSGTASTDTQYF
TRBJ2-1 | TRBV4-3 | once | NA | TGCGCCAGCAGCCAAGATTACGGCAATGAGCAGTTCTTC | CASSQDYGNEQFF
TRBJ1-1 | TRBV5-1 | NA | NA | TGCGCCAGCAGCTCGTTTTTTGGGGTCGGGGACACTGAAGCTTTCTTT | CASSSFFGVGDTEAFF
TRBJ1-1 | TRBV19 | once | NA | TGTGCCACCGCCGGGACATACATGAACACTGAAGCTTTCTTT | CATAGTYMNTEAFF
TRBJ2-1 | TRBV5-6 | NA | TRBD1 | TGTGCCAGCAGCTCATTCCCGGGACAGGCAGGTGAGCAGTTCTTC | CASSSFPGQAGEQFF
TRBJ2-1 | TRBV27 | NA | NA | TGTGCCAGCAGTTTATCCAGAGACAATATTAATGAGCAGTTCTTC | CASSLSRDNINEQFF